The sequence of this TCR beta chain was determined in a study of CD8 T cells in Susac syndrome. Reverse transcription of roughly 0.5 to 1 ug RNA was carried out with random hexamers. TCRdb independently ran MiXCR on the immunoSEQ multiplex PCR reads; one entry per CDR3 protein. In the table there are more than 100,000 distinct CDR3 sequences, about 95% of which are singletons. The V end lost 6 bases, the J end lost 0 bases, and 10 bases lay between the germline ends. CDR1 is SQVTM, CDR2 ANQGSEA, per germline. CDR3 length equals 13 residues. This clonotype was sampled from a human donor in good health. The source material was CD4+ T cells from PBMCs. The chain employs TRBV29-1 and TRBJ2-3; D possibly corresponds to TRBD2 (5 bases). CDR3 region: CSVEVSSTDTQYF. The DNA for the CDR3 is TGCAGCGTGGAGGTATCTAGCACAGATACGCAGTATTTT.